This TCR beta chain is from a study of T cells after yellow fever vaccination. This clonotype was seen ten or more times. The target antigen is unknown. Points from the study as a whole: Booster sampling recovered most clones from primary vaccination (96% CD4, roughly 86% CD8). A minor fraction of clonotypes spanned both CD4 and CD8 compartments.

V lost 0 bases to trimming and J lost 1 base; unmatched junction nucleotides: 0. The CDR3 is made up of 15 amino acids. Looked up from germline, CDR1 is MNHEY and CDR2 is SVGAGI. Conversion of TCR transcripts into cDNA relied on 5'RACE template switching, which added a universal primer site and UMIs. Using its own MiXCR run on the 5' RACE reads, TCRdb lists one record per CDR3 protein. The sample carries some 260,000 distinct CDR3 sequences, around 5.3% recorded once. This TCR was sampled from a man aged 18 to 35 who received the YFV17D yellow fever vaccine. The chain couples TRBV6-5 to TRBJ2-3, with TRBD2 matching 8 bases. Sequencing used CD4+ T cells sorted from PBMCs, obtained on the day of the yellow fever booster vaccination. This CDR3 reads CASSYSTSGTDTQYF. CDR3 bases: TGTGCCAGCAGTTACTCGACTAGCGGCACAGATACGCAGTATTTT.